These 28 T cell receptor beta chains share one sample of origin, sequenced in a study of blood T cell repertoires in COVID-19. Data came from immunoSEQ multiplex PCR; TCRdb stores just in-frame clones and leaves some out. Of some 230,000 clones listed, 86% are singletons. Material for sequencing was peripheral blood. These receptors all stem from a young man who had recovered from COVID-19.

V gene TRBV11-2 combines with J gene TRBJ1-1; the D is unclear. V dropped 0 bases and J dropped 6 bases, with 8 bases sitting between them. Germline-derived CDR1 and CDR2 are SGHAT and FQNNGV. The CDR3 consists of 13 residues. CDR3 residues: CASSLEAAAEAFF. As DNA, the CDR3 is TGTGCCAGCAGCTTAGAGGCGGCAGCTGAAGCTTTCTTT.

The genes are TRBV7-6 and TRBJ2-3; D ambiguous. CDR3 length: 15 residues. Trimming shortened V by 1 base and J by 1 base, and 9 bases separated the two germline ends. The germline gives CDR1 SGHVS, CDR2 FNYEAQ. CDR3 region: CASSLVESGTDTQYF. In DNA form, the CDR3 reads TGTGCCAGCAGCTTAGTCGAATCGGGCACAGATACGCAGTATTTT.

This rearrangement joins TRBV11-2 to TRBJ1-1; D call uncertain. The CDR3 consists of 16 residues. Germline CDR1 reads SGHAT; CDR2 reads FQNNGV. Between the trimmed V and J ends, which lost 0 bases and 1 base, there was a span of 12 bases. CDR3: CASSLDRRETNTEAFF. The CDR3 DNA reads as TGTGCCAGCAGCTTAGATCGGAGGGAGACGAACACTGAAGCTTTCTTT.

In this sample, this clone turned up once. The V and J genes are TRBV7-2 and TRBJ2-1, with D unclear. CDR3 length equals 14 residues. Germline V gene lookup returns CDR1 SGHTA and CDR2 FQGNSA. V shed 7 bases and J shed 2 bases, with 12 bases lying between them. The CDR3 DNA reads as TGTGCCAGCAAGCGACCGAATACCTACAATGAGCAGTTCTTC. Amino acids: CASKRPNTYNEQFF.

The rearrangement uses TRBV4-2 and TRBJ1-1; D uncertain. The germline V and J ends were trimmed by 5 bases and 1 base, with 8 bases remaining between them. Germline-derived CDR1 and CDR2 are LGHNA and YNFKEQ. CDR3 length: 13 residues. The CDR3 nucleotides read TGTGCCAGCAGCTGGGAGGAGAACACTGAAGCTTTCTTT. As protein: CASSWEENTEAFF.

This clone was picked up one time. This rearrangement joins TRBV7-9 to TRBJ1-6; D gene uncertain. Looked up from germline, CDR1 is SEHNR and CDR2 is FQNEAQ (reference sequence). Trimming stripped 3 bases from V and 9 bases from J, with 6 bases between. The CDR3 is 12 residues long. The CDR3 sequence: CASSFRGSPLHF. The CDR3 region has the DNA TGTGCCAGCAGCTTCCGGGGTTCACCCCTCCACTTT. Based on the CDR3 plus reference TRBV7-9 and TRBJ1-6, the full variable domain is DTGVSQNPRHKITKRGQNVTFRCDPISEHNRLYWYRQTLGQGPEFLTYFQNEAQLEKSRLLSDRFSAERPKGSFSTLEIQRTEQGDSAMYLCASSFRGSPLHFGNGTRLTVT.

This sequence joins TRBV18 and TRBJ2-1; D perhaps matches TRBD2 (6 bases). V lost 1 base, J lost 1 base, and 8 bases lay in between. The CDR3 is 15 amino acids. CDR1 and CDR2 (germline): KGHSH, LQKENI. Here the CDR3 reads CASSPLAASYNEQFF. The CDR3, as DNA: TGTGCCAGCTCACCACTAGCGGCGTCCTACAATGAGCAGTTCTTC.

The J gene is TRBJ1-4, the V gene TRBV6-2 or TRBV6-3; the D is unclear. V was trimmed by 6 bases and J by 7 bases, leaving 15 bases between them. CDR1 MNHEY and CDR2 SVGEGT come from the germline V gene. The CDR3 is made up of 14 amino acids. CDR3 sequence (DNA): TGTGCCAGCAGCTCGGGCTGGGGAGGTGAAAAACTGTTTTTT. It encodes CASSSGWGGEKLFF.

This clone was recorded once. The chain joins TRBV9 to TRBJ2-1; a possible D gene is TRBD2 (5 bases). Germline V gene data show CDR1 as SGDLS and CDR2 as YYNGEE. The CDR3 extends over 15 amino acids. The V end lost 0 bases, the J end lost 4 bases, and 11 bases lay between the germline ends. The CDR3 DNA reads TGTGCCAGCAGCGTAGCTGCCGGGATTTACAATGAGCAGTTCTTC. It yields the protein CASSVAAGIYNEQFF.

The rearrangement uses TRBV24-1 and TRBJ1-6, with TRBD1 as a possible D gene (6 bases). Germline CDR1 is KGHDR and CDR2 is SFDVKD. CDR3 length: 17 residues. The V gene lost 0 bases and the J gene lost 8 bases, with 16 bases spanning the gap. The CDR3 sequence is CATSDLPARGKDSPLHF. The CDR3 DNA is TGTGCCACCAGTGATTTGCCAGCGAGGGGGAAGGATTCACCCCTCCACTTT.

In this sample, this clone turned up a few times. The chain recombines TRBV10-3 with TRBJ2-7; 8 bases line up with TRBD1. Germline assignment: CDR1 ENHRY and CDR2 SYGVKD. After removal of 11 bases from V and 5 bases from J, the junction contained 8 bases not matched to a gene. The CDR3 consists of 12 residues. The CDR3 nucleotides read TGTGCCGCTGGCCAGGGGGCCAACGAGCAGTACTTC. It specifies CAAGQGANEQYF.

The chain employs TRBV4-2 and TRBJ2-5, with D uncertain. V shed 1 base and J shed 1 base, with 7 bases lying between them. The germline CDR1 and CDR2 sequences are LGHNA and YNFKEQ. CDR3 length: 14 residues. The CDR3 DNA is TGTGCCAGCAGCCAAGGTGTCTTCCAAGAGACCCAGTACTTC. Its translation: CASSQGVFQETQYF.

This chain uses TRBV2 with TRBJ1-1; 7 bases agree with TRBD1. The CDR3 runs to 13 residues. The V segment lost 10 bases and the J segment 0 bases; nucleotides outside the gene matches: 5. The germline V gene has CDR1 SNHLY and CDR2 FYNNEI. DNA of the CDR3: TGTGCCAATCCGACAGGGATGAACACTGAAGCTTTCTTT. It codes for CANPTGMNTEAFF.

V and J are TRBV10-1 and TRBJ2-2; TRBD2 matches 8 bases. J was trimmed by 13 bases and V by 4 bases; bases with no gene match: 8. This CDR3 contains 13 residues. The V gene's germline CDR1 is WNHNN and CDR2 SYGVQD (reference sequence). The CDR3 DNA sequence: TGCGCCAGCAGTGCAGCGGGGGAGTCGGCGCTGTTTTTT. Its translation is CASSAAGESALFF.

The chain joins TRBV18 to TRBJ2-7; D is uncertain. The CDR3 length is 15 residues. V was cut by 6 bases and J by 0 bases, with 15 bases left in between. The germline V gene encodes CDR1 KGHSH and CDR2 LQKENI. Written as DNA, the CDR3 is TGTGCCAGCTCCCCCGCTATATTCGGCTCCTACGAGCAGTACTTC. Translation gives CASSPAIFGSYEQYF.

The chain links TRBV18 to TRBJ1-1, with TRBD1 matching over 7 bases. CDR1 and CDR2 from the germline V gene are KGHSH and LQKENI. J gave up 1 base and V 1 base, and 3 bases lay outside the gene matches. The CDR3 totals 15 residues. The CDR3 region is CASSPRTGSNTEAFF. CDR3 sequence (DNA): TGTGCCAGCTCACCACGGACAGGATCGAACACTGAAGCTTTCTTT.

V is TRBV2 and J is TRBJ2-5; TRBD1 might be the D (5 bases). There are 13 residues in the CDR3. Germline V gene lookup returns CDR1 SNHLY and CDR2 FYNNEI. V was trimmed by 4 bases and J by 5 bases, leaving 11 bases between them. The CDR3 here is CASSVRGRETQYF. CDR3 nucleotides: TGTGCCAGCAGTGTTAGGGGCCGGGAGACCCAGTACTTC.

CDR3 coding DNA: TGCAGCGTTATAAGGCAGGAGGCAACTGAAGCTTTCTTT. Protein sequence: CSVIRQEATEAFF. V is TRBV29-1 and J is TRBJ1-1; D is unclear. V gave up 5 bases and J gave up 5 bases, with 15 bases separating them. CDR1 is SQVTM and CDR2 is ANQGSEA in the germline V gene. This CDR3 spans 13 amino acids.

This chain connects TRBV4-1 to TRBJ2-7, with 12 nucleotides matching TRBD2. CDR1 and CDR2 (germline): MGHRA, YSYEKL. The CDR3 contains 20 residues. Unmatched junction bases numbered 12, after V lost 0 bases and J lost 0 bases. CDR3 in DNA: TGCGCCAGCAGCCAAGATCCCGGACTAGCGGGGTTTTACGGCTCCTACGAGCAGTACTTC. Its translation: CASSQDPGLAGFYGSYEQYF.

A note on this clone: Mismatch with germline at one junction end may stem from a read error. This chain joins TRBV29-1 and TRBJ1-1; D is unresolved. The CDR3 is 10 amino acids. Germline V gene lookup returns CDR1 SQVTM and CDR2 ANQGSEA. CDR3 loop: CSAERTEAFF. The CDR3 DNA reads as TGCAGCGCTGAACGGACTGAAGCTTTCTTT.

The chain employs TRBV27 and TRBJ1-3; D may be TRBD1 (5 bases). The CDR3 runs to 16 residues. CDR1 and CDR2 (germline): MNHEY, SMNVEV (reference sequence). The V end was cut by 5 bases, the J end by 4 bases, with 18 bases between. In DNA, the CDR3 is TGTGCCAGCAGTCCGCGACAGTACACCGGGGGAAACACCATATATTTT. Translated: CASSPRQYTGGNTIYF.

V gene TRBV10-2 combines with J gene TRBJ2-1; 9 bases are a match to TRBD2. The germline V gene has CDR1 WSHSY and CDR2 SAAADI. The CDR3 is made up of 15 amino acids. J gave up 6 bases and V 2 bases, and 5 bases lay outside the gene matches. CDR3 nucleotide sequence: TGCGCCAGCAGTGAGAGGAGCGGGGGGAGCAATGAGCAGTTCTTC. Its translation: CASSERSGGSNEQFF.

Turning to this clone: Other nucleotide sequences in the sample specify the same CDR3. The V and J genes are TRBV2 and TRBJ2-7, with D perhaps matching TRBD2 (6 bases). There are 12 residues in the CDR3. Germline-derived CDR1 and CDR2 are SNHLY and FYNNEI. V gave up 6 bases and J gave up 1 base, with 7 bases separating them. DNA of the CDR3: TGTGCCAGCAGGGGAGGTTCCTACGAGCAGTACTTC. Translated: CASRGGSYEQYF.

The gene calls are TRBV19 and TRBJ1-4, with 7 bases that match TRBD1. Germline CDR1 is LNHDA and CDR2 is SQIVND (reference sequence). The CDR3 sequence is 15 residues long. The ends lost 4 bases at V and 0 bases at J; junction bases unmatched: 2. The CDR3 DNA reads TGTGCCAGTAGTAACAGGGGTGCAACTAATGAAAAACTGTTTTTT. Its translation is CASSNRGATNEKLFF.

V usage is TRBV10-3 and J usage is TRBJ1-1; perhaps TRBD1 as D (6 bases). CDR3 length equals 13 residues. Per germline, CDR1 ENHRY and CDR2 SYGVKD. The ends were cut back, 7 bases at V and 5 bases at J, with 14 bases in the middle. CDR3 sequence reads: CAIMEGGRTEAFF. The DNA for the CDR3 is TGTGCCATCATGGAGGGGGGGCGGACTGAAGCTTTCTTT.

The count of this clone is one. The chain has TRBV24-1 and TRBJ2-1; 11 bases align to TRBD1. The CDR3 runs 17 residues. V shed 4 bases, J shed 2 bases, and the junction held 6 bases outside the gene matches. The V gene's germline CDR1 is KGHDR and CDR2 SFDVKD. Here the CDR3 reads CATSERTGGRAYNEQFF. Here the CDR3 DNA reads TGTGCCACCAGTGAGCGGACAGGGGGCCGGGCCTACAATGAGCAGTTCTTC.

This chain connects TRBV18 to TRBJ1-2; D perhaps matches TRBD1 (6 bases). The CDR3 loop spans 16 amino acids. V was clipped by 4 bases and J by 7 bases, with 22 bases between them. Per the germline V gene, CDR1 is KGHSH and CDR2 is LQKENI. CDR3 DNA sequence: TGTGCCAGCTCACAACCATTCCAAGGGGGATTCGGTGGCTACACCTTC. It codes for CASSQPFQGGFGGYTF.

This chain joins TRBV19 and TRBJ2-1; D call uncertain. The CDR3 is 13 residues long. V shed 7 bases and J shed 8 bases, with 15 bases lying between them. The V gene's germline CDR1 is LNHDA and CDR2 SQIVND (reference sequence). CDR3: CASTPTTVHEQFF. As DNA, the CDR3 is TGTGCCAGTACCCCCACCACAGTCCATGAGCAGTTCTTC.